This T cell receptor (beta chain) was captured by sequencing in a study of cytomegalovirus exposure and HLA in healthy donors. The wider study: According to later analysis, the same platform produced the 120 validation and several hundred first-cohort repertoires. The study's findings and limits: Researchers reported that a few CMV-associated chains were confirmed in vitro as CMV antigen-specific. The majority of TCR sequences were rare, yet some public TCRs appeared in many donors. TCR clusters originating in the first cohort tended to co-occur in the 120 validation repertoires, according to a later analysis.

With respect to this clone: Its antigen remains unidentified.

The CDR3 is made up of 11 amino acids. CDR1 and CDR2 from the germline V gene are MNHNS and SASEGT. Only in-frame clones appear in the TCRdb table, and some are missing; sequencing was by immunoSEQ multiplex PCR. The sample holds some 130,000 clones; about 80% are singletons and the top ten take about 32%. The V and J genes are TRBV6-1 and TRBJ1-1; D unresolved. The TCR was taken from a man younger than 40 in good health and CMV-seropositive. Sample: PBMCs. CDR3 nucleotide sequence: TGTGTTACGGGAGGGAACACTGAAGCTTTCTTT. It codes for CVTGGNTEAFF.